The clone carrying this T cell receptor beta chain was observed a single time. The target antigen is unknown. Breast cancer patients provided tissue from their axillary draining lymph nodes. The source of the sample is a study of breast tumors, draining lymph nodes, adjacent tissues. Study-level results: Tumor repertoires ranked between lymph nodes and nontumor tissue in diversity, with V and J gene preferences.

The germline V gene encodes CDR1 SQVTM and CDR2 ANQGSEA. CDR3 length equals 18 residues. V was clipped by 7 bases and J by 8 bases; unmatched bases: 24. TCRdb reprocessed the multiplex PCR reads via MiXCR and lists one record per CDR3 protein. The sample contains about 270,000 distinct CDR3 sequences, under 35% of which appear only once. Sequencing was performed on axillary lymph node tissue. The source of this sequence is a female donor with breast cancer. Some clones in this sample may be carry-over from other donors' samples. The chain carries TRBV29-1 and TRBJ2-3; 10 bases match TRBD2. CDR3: CSAKTGPSLAGEGGTQYF. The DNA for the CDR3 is TGCAGCGCTAAGACAGGTCCCTCCCTAGCGGGAGAGGGTGGTACGCAGTATTTT.